A selection of T cell receptor beta chains follows, all from one sample in a study of T cells after yellow fever vaccination. In TCRdb, the 5' RACE reads were re-called with MiXCR into one record per CDR3 protein. The sample contains around 340,000 distinct CDR3 sequences, roughly an eighth of which appear only once. The material was CD4+ T cells sorted from PBMCs, obtained 15 days after the yellow fever booster vaccination. The source is a man younger than 35 who received the YFV17D yellow fever vaccine. The CDR3 runs from the conserved cysteine through the conserved F or W. The order of the fields is D gene, J gene, V gene, clone size, CDR3 length, CDR3 DNA, CDR3 protein. The D gene is left open where the match is weak. Part of the rows lack a size; the others show once, few, many or a class for expanded clones.

NA,TRBJ1-2,TRBV20-1,NA,14,TGCAGTGCCGACCCCGAAAGGGCTAACTATGGCTACACCTTC,CSADPERANYGYTF
TRBD2,TRBJ2-5,TRBV7-2,many,14,TGTGCCAGCAGCTTAGAGACGGGGGGGGAAACCCAGTACTTC,CASSLETGGETQYF
TRBD1,TRBJ1-1,TRBV2,NA,12,TGTGCCAGCGAGACAGGGGAAGGTGTAGCTTTCTTT,CASETGEGVAFF
NA,TRBJ1-2,TRBV6-2/TRBV6-3,NA,10,TGTGCCAGCAGGAGCCATGGCTACACCTTC,CASRSHGYTF
NA,TRBJ2-3,TRBV5-1,few,15,TGCGCCAGTTTACAGGGAGACGCAATCAGAGATACGCAGTATTTT,CASLQGDAIRDTQYF
NA,TRBJ2-5,TRBV23-1,NA,16,TGCGCCAGCAGTCAACGGTCCCGGACGTACCAAGAGACCCAGTACTTC,CASSQRSRTYQETQYF
NA,TRBJ1-1,TRBV6-1,NA,17,TGTGCCAGCTCCAGAGAAAGGGGAGGAAGAAAAAACACTGAAGCTTTCTTT,CASSRERGGRKNTEAFF
NA,TRBJ1-2,TRBV20-1,few,14,TGCAGTGCTAGAACCGAGGGACTGAACTATGGCTACACCTTC,CSARTEGLNYGYTF
TRBD1,TRBJ2-1,TRBV10-1,many,13,TGCGCCAGCAGTAGGGACAGCTTTATTGAGCAGTTCTTC,CASSRDSFIEQFF
TRBD1,TRBJ2-5,TRBV7-3,NA,16,TGTGCCAGCAGCTTAACAGGGGACAGGCACCAAGAGACCCAGTACTTC,CASSLTGDRHQETQYF
TRBD2,TRBJ2-2,TRBV6-1,NA,16,TGTGCCAGCAGTGTGGGACTAGCGGTGAACACCGGGGAGCTGTTTTTT,CASSVGLAVNTGELFF
NA,TRBJ1-1,TRBV18,many,12,TGTGCCAGCTCACCACGGGGCCCTGAAGCTTTCTTT,CASSPRGPEAFF
NA,TRBJ1-1,TRBV7-9,many,13,TGTGCCAGCAGCCGCAGATTGGATACTGAAGCTTTCTTT,CASSRRLDTEAFF
NA,TRBJ1-2,TRBV18,NA,15,TGTGCCAGCTCACCACCGGGAGCCTTTAACTATGGCTACACCTTC,CASSPPGAFNYGYTF
TRBD1,TRBJ1-2,TRBV4-3,once,15,TGCGCCAGCAGCCCCGGACAGGGAAGGTCCTATGGCTACACCTTC,CASSPGQGRSYGYTF
NA,TRBJ2-7,TRBV2,few,14,TGTGCCAGCAGTGAAGGCAGGGGTGACTACGAGCAGTACTTC,CASSEGRGDYEQYF
NA,TRBJ1-2,TRBV7-9,NA,15,TGTGCCAGCAGCCTATGGACCATAGCGGACTATGGCTACACCTTC,CASSLWTIADYGYTF
NA,TRBJ1-1,TRBV4-1,NA,16,TGCGCCAGCAGCCAAGTAGGTTCGGGGATCGGAGGGGAAGCTTTCTTT,CASSQVGSGIGGEAFF
NA,TRBJ1-2,TRBV3-1,NA,11,TGTGCCAGCAGCCATTCGCGGGGCTACACCTTC,CASSHSRGYTF
TRBD1,TRBJ1-2,TRBV6-1,NA,14,TGTGCCAGCAGTTTTATCCAGGGGGTTGGTGGCTACACCTTC,CASSFIQGVGGYTF
TRBD2,TRBJ2-3,TRBV20-1,few,18,TGCAGTGCTAGGGGGGGACCTAGCGGGGGGCTCCAGTCAGATACGCAGTATTTT,CSARGGPSGGLQSDTQYF
TRBD1,TRBJ2-7,TRBV20-1,many,15,TGCAGTGCTAGATTGTCCGGACAGGGAAGCCACGAGCAGTACTTC,CSARLSGQGSHEQYF
TRBD1,TRBJ2-7,TRBV7-2,few,16,TGTGCCAGCAGCAATCCCAGGACAGGGCGCTCCAGCGAGCAGTACTTC,CASSNPRTGRSSEQYF
NA,TRBJ1-4,TRBV24-1,NA,18,TGTGCCACCAGTGATTTGGAGCCTTGGGGGGAGGCTAATGAAAAACTGTTTTTT,CATSDLEPWGEANEKLFF
NA,TRBJ1-4,TRBV6-6,NA,12,TGTGCCAGCAAAGGGGCCGGTGAAAAACTGTTTTTT,CASKGAGEKLFF
TRBD1,TRBJ1-1,TRBV3-1,few,18,TGTGCCAGCAGCCAAGAAGCGACAGGGGGCTGGTCGAACACTGAAGCTTTCTTT,CASSQEATGGWSNTEAFF
TRBD2,TRBJ2-5,TRBV10-3,NA,15,TGTGCCATCAGTGAGCCGTTTGGGGGGGGTGAGACCCAGTACTTC,CAISEPFGGGETQYF
NA,TRBJ2-5,TRBV12-3/TRBV12-4,many,13,TGTGCCAGCAGTTTGGTTAGGGAAGAGACCCAGTACTTC,CASSLVREETQYF
NA,TRBJ1-2,TRBV15,NA,14,TGTGCCACCAGCAAAAGGAACGTAGGGCATGGCTACACCTTC,CATSKRNVGHGYTF
NA,TRBJ1-2,TRBV12-3/TRBV12-4,few,13,TGTGCCAGCAGTCTAAGCGGGTACTATGGCTACACCTTC,CASSLSGYYGYTF
TRBD2,TRBJ2-5,TRBV5-1,NA,13,TGCGCCAGCGAGAGTGGCGGGGGAGAGACCCAGTACTTC,CASESGGGETQYF
TRBD1,TRBJ2-7,TRBV7-2,few,15,TGTGCCAGCAGTAGGCAAGGGGGCGAAACCTACGAGCAGTACTTC,CASSRQGGETYEQYF
NA,TRBJ1-2,TRBV7-9,NA,12,TGTGCCAGCAGCTTACAGGATGCTGGCTACACCTTC,CASSLQDAGYTF
NA,TRBJ2-4,TRBV12-3/TRBV12-4,NA,14,TGTGCCAGCAGTCTAACCCCGACTAAAAACATTCAGTACTTC,CASSLTPTKNIQYF
TRBD2,TRBJ2-1,TRBV6-2/TRBV6-3,NA,17,TGTGCCAGCAGTTACCCGTTGGTAGCGGGGGGGCGCGATGAGCAGTTCTTC,CASSYPLVAGGRDEQFF
TRBD1,TRBJ1-6,TRBV9,once,16,TGTGCCAGCAGCGTGGAGACAGGGGAAGGTAATTCACCCCTCCACTTT,CASSVETGEGNSPLHF